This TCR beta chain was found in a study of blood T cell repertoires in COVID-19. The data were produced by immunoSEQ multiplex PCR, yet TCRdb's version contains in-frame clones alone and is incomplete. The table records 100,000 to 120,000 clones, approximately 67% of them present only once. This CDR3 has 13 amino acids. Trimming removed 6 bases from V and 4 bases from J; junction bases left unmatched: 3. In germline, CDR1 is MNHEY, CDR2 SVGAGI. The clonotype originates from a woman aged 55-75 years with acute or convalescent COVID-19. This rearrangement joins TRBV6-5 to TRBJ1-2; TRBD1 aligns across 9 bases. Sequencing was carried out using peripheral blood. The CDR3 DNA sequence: TGTGCCAGCAGCTGGGGACAGGGCTATGGCTACACCTTC. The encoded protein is CASSWGQGYGYTF.